These T cell receptor beta chains were read from a single sample in a study of technical replicates of blood from a handful of donors. Measured with immunoSEQ multiplex PCR; TCRdb has only the in-frame clones, and not every one. The sample lists around 85,000 clones; approximately 94% were seen once. The sample taken for sequencing was T cells isolated from PBMCs. The receptors were sampled from a human donor in good health. The CDR3 runs from the conserved cysteine through the conserved F or W. D genes are given only for firm matches. Some rows have no size entry. The others give once, few or many, or a class for an expanded clone.

cdr3_nt | cdr3_aa | j_call | clone_size | d_call | v_call
TGTGCCAGCTCATCGAGACAAAACACCGGGGAGCTGTTTTTT | CASSSRQNTGELFF | TRBJ2-2 | . | . | TRBV18
TGTGCCATCAGTGAGTCGGCCGATCAGCCCCAGCATTTT | CAISESADQPQHF | TRBJ1-5 | . | . | TRBV10-3
TGTGCCAGCAAAGGAAGACAGGGTGCTGGCTACACCTTC | CASKGRQGAGYTF | TRBJ1-2 | . | TRBD1 | TRBV6-1
TGTGCCAGCAGCGGACGACAGGCCAGCTCCTACAATGAGCAGTTCTTC | CASSGRQASSYNEQFF | TRBJ2-1 | . | . | TRBV7-6
TGTGCCAGCAGCCCCAGCCCCGGGACTAGCGACAGCTCCTACAATGAGCAGTTCTTC | CASSPSPGTSDSSYNEQFF | TRBJ2-1 | . | TRBD2 | TRBV4-2
TGTGCCAGCAGCTCTCAAAAGACTAACTCTCCCTACGAGCAGTACTTC | CASSSQKTNSPYEQYF | TRBJ2-7 | . | . | TRBV5-4
TGTGCCAGCTCCCGGGACAAGAACACTGAAGCTTTCTTT | CASSRDKNTEAFF | TRBJ1-1 | . | . | TRBV18
TGTGCCATCAGTGAGTCGAGGGGTATTTCCACAGGGGGCAATGGGGCCAACGTCCTGACTTTC | CAISESRGISTGGNGANVLTF | TRBJ2-6 | . | TRBD1 | TRBV10-3
TGTGCCAGCAGCGCCGGGACAGGGCCCTATTTGGGCGAGCAGTACTTC | CASSAGTGPYLGEQYF | TRBJ2-7 | . | TRBD1 | TRBV2
TGTGCCAGCACTGCCCGTCCGGGACAGGGGGGGTATGGCTACACCTTC | CASTARPGQGGYGYTF | TRBJ1-2 | . | TRBD1 | TRBV27
TGTGCCAGCAGTTTATCTCCTTCGGGGTATCAGCCCCAGCATTTT | CASSLSPSGYQPQHF | TRBJ1-5 | . | . | TRBV28
TGTGCCAGCAGTTTGACTAGCCACATCCAAGAGACCCAGTACTTC | CASSLTSHIQETQYF | TRBJ2-5 | . | TRBD2 | TRBV27
TGCAGCGTTGAGGTCCTTTCCGGGGGAATCTATGGCTACACCTTC | CSVEVLSGGIYGYTF | TRBJ1-2 | . | . | TRBV29-1
TGCAGCACCGGGACAGCCTACTATGGCTACACCTTC | CSTGTAYYGYTF | TRBJ1-2 | . | TRBD1 | TRBV29-1
TGTGCCAGCAGCCCCCAGGACGGGAGCTCCTACAATGAGCAGTTCTTC | CASSPQDGSSYNEQFF | TRBJ2-1 | once | . | TRBV4-2
TGTGCCAGCAGCCGGACTAGCAGGAACGAGCAGTACTTC | CASSRTSRNEQYF | TRBJ2-7 | . | TRBD2 | TRBV13
TGTGCCGCAGCAAGGGGGTTGAACACTGAAGCTTTCTTT | CAAARGLNTEAFF | TRBJ1-1 | . | . | TRBV10-3
TGTGCCAGTCTTAACGACAGGGGCGATTCACCCCTCCACTTT | CASLNDRGDSPLHF | TRBJ1-6 | once | TRBD1 | TRBV19
TGTGCCTGGAGTGTAACGGGGTTTGGCTACACCTTC | CAWSVTGFGYTF | TRBJ1-2 | . | . | TRBV30
TGTGCCAGCAGCGTAACTGGGGACAGGGGCTACGAGCAGTACTTC | CASSVTGDRGYEQYF | TRBJ2-7 | . | TRBD1 | TRBV9
TGTGCCAGCAGCCAAGAGTCAGCGGGAGCTACCTACGAGCAGTACTTC | CASSQESAGATYEQYF | TRBJ2-7 | . | TRBD2 | TRBV4-2
TGTGCCAGCAGTGAAAGAAGGGGCCGGAACACTGAAGCTTTCTTT | CASSERRGRNTEAFF | TRBJ1-1 | . | . | TRBV6-1
TGTGCCAGCAGCTCGGGGACTAGCGGGAGGGACGAGCAGTACTTC | CASSSGTSGRDEQYF | TRBJ2-7 | . | TRBD2 | TRBV7-8
TGTGCCAGCAGCTTCGACAGGCCCTACGAGCAGTACTTC | CASSFDRPYEQYF | TRBJ2-7 | . | . | TRBV5-6
TGTGCCAGCAGCCAAGAGGGGGGGGTCGGGGACGAGCAGTACTTC | CASSQEGGVGDEQYF | TRBJ2-7 | . | TRBD2 | TRBV14
TGTGCCAGCAGCGTAGAAGCGGGAGGGTACAATGAGCAGTTCTTC | CASSVEAGGYNEQFF | TRBJ2-1 | . | TRBD2 | TRBV9
TGTGCCAGCAGCTTAAGTCTCCGGGACAGGGGCCCTTATGGCTACACCTTC | CASSLSLRDRGPYGYTF | TRBJ1-2 | once | TRBD1 | TRBV7-9
TGTGCCAGCAGTTACTCGGGACTTACCTACGAGCAGTACTTC | CASSYSGLTYEQYF | TRBJ2-7 | . | . | TRBV6-5
TGTGCCAGCAGCTTAAGGACAGAAATCCAGCAGTACTTC | CASSLRTEIQQYF | TRBJ2-7 | . | . | TRBV7-9
TGCAGCGCTACCAGGCGTGGGTCCTACAATGAGCAGTTCTTC | CSATRRGSYNEQFF | TRBJ2-1 | . | . | TRBV29-1
TGCGCCAGCAGCTCCCGGTACGACAGCCAAGAGACCCAGTACTTC | CASSSRYDSQETQYF | TRBJ2-5 | . | . | TRBV5-1
TGTGCCAGCAGTGACGGGGCCGAGCAGTACTTC | CASSDGAEQYF | TRBJ2-7 | . | . | TRBV6-4
TGCGCCAGCAGCTTGGGGGCACCCAATCAGCCCCAGCATTTT | CASSLGAPNQPQHF | TRBJ1-5 | . | . | TRBV5-1
TGTGCCATCTGGACTGGGGGGGAGGGCAATGAGCAGTTCTTC | CAIWTGGEGNEQFF | TRBJ2-1 | . | TRBD2 | TRBV10-3
TGCGCCAGCAGCCAAGGGCCCACCCCCAATGAGCAGTTCTTC | CASSQGPTPNEQFF | TRBJ2-1 | . | . | TRBV4-1
TGTGCCAGCAGCCCTTTAGCGGGGGGGCCGGAGCTGTTTTTT | CASSPLAGGPELFF | TRBJ2-2 | . | TRBD2 | TRBV11-2
TGTGCCAGCAGTGAAAGTAGTGGGGCCAACGTCCTGACTTTC | CASSESSGANVLTF | TRBJ2-6 | . | . | TRBV2
TGTGCCAGCAGTTACTCGAGACTAGCCTCGTACAATGAGCAGTTCTTC | CASSYSRLASYNEQFF | TRBJ2-1 | . | TRBD2 | TRBV6-5
TGTGCCAGTCGGACAGGGGGCAACACCGGGGAGCTGTTTTTT | CASRTGGNTGELFF | TRBJ2-2 | . | TRBD1 | TRBV2